The 25 T cell receptor beta chains below come from one sample, sequenced in a study of blood T cell repertoires in COVID-19. The assay was immunoSEQ multiplex PCR, and TCRdb's table has in-frame clones only and misses some. The data show under 500,000 clones, 75% to 90% seen once. Sequenced material: PBMCs or T cells enriched from blood (not recorded which). These receptors all come from a man younger than 45 who had recovered from COVID-19.

The chain joins TRBV7-9 to TRBJ2-7; a weak D match, TRBD2 (6 bases). CDR3 length equals 13 residues. V was trimmed by 2 bases and J by 5 bases, leaving 10 bases between them. CDR1 is SEHNR, CDR2 FQNEAQ, per germline (reference sequence). The CDR3 here is CASSLYSGNEQYF. Written as DNA, the CDR3 is TGTGCCAGCAGCTTATATAGCGGCAACGAGCAGTACTTC.

V gene TRBV6-6 combines with J gene TRBJ2-2, with TRBD2 identical over 8 bases. V shed 6 bases and J 5 bases; nucleotides not matched to a gene: 11. The CDR3 is made up of 16 amino acids. CDR1 is MNHNY, CDR2 SVGAGI, per germline (reference sequence). CDR3 residues: CASRHTGTRRTGELFF. CDR3 nucleotides: TGTGCCAGCAGACATACCGGGACTAGGAGAACCGGGGAGCTGTTTTTT.

The chain combines TRBV21-1 with TRBJ1-5; the tabulated D call, TRBD1, remains unverified against the DNA. TRBV21-1 is marked as a pseudogene. The CDR3 spans 17 residues. DNA for the CDR3: TGTGCCAGCAACGGACAGGGGTCGGAAATAAACAATCAGCCCCAGCATTTT. Amino acid sequence: CASNGQGSEINNQPQHF.

This clone was seen a few times. Other DNA sequences within the sample encode an identical CDR3. The chain is built from TRBV7-2 and TRBJ1-2; D is unclear. The CDR3 contains 13 residues. Trimming removed 1 base at V and 1 base at J, with 4 bases between. Germline values: CDR1 SGHTA, CDR2 FQGNSA. The CDR3 DNA follows: TGTGCCAGCAGCTTAGACAGTAACTATGGCTACACCTTC. Encoded protein: CASSLDSNYGYTF.

The CDR3 region has the DNA TGCGCCAGCAGCTTGGATCCGGGTACCCCAAGTCAGCCCCAGCATTTT. It specifies CASSLDPGTPSQPQHF. V gene TRBV5-1 combines with J gene TRBJ1-5; unclear D gene. V was pared by 0 bases and J by 6 bases, with 16 bases between. The CDR3 sequence is 16 residues long. Germline V gene lookup returns CDR1 SGHRS and CDR2 YFSETQ. Supplemented by reference TRBV5-1 and TRBJ1-5, the full variable domain reads KAGVTQTPRYLIKTRGQQVTLSCSPISGHRSVSWYQQTPGQGLQFLFEYFSETQRNKGNFPGRFSGRQFSNSRSEMNVSTLELGDSALYLCASSLDPGTPSQPQHFGDGTRLSIL.

This clone was counted a single time. The chain has TRBV11-2 and TRBJ2-1; TRBD2 might be the D (6 bases). The V gene lost 3 bases and the J gene lost 7 bases, with 19 bases spanning the gap. Looked up from germline, CDR1 is SGHAT and CDR2 is FQNNGV. This CDR3 is built from 16 residues. CDR3 DNA sequence: TGTGCCAGCAGCTTTGAGTTCTCGGGAGACCGAAATGAGCAGTTCTTC. It encodes CASSFEFSGDRNEQFF. The variable domain in full, with the rest retrieved from reference TRBV11-2 and TRBJ2-1, is EAGVAQSPRYKIIEKRQSVAFWCNPISGHATLYWYQQILGQGPKLLIQFQNNGVVDDSQLPKDRFSAERLKGVDSTLKIQPAKLEDSAVYLCASSFEFSGDRNEQFFGPGTRLTVL.

This clone was recorded a few times. This chain connects TRBV20-1 to TRBJ1-1; 7 bases match TRBD1. The CDR3 has 14 residues. Losses at the gene ends were 3 bases for V and 2 bases for J; bases not matched to a gene: 6. Per the germline V gene, CDR1 is DFQATT and CDR2 is SNEGSKA (reference sequence). The CDR3 protein is CSASAGGGNTEAFF. CDR3 DNA sequence: TGCAGTGCTAGTGCAGGGGGAGGAAACACTGAAGCTTTCTTT.

This chain connects TRBV7-2 to TRBJ2-7; maybe TRBD1 (5 bases). V lost 1 base and J lost 3, with 13 bases in between. Germline V CDR1 and CDR2: SGHTA, FQGNSA. The CDR3 spans 15 residues. The CDR3 protein is CASSLGRGRYYEQYF. The CDR3 DNA reads TGTGCCAGCAGCTTAGGAAGGGGCAGGTACTACGAGCAGTACTTC.

The genes are TRBV5-1 and TRBJ2-2; 8 positions match TRBD2. V was pared by 1 base and J by 6 bases, with 5 bases of the junction left unmatched. Per the germline V gene, CDR1 is SGHRS and CDR2 is YFSETQ. CDR3 length: 15 residues. Here the CDR3 reads CASSLLGTSSGELFF. CDR3 sequence (DNA): TGCGCCAGCAGCTTGCTCGGGACTAGTTCCGGGGAGCTGTTTTTT.

In the case of this clone: This could be a read error, since a much larger clone is one nucleotide away. Other DNA sequences from this sample encode an identical CDR3 as well. V gene TRBV4-1 combines with J gene TRBJ2-4, with D maybe TRBD2 (6 bases). The CDR3 runs to 16 residues. The germline V and J ends were trimmed by 3 bases and 0 bases, with 12 bases remaining between them. Looked up from germline, CDR1 is MGHRA and CDR2 is YSYEKL. CDR3 protein: CASSHRAGLAKNIQYF. DNA of the CDR3: TGCGCCAGCAGCCATAGAGCGGGTCTAGCCAAAAACATTCAGTACTTC.

The gene calls are TRBV28 and TRBJ1-2; D uncertain. In germline, CDR1 is MDHEN, CDR2 SYDVKM. Between the trimmed V and J ends, which lost 4 bases and 5 bases, there was a span of 11 bases. The CDR3 contains 13 residues. The CDR3 here is CASSYHTEYGYTF. In nucleotides, the CDR3 is TGTGCCAGCAGTTACCATACAGAGTATGGCTACACCTTC.

V and J are TRBV6-4 and TRBJ2-2; 7 bases are shared with TRBD2. V trimming: 6 bases; J trimming: 4 bases; junction bases outside the gene matches: 5. The CDR3 runs 14 residues. Germline CDR1 reads MRHNA; CDR2 reads SNTAGT. CDR3 sequence reads: CASRLLATTGELFF. CDR3 nucleotide sequence: TGTGCCAGCAGGCTACTAGCGACCACCGGGGAGCTGTTTTTT.

The chain combines TRBV27 with TRBJ1-1; the D is unclear. CDR3 length: 14 residues. With 5 bases removed from V and 9 bases from J, the gap between germline ends came to 19 bases. Germline CDR1 MNHEY, CDR2 SMNVEV (reference sequence). DNA of the CDR3: TGTGCCAGCAGTCCCACCAGCGGTCGCCAGAAAGCTTTCTTT. Encoded protein: CASSPTSGRQKAFF.

This clone was recorded a few times. This chain links TRBV9 with TRBJ2-6; D gene uncertain. This CDR3 comprises 15 residues. V shed 0 bases and J shed 0 bases, with 4 bases lying between them. Germline assignment: CDR1 SGDLS and CDR2 YYNGEE. CDR3 sequence reads: CASSVAGSGANVLTF. The CDR3, as DNA: TGTGCCAGCAGCGTAGCGGGCTCTGGGGCCAACGTCCTGACTTTC. The full variable domain, rest sourced from reference TRBV9 and TRBJ2-6, is DSGVTQTPKHLITATGQRVTLRCSPRSGDLSVYWYQQSLDQGLQFLIQYYNGEERAKGNILERFSAQQFPDLHSELNLSSLELGDSALYFCASSVAGSGANVLTFGAGSRLTVL.

The CDR3 here is CASSPGLAGSYEQYF. As DNA, the CDR3 is TGTGCCAGCAGCCCCGGGCTAGCGGGTTCCTACGAGCAGTACTTC. The V and J genes are TRBV5-8 and TRBJ2-7, with TRBD2 identical over 8 bases. V lost 4 bases to trimming and J lost 1 base; unmatched junction nucleotides: 7. This CDR3 has 15 residues. Germline CDR1 is SGHTS and CDR2 is YDEGEE.

The chain employs TRBV28 and TRBJ1-6, with 10 positions matching TRBD1. The CDR3 spans 15 residues. Germline-derived CDR1 and CDR2 are MDHEN and SYDVKM. Germline trimming cut 3 bases from V and 18 bases from J; bases unmatched to any gene: 14. The CDR3 loop reads CASSFGAPTRQGAHF. Here the CDR3 DNA reads TGTGCCAGCAGTTTCGGGGCCCCTACACGACAGGGGGCCCACTTT.

The CDR3 nucleotides read TGTGCCAGCAGTTTATTTGCCCCCCAGGGAACCTATGGCTACACCTTC. Its protein product is CASSLFAPQGTYGYTF. V usage is TRBV27 and J usage is TRBJ1-2; TRBD1 might be the D (5 bases). This CDR3 contains 16 residues. CDR1 and CDR2 (germline): MNHEY, SMNVEV (reference sequence). Trimming took 1 base from V and 4 from J, leaving 16 bases between them.

This sequence joins TRBV30 and TRBJ1-1; weak D call: TRBD1 (5 bases). This CDR3 contains 15 residues. Germline CDR1 GTSNPN, CDR2 SVGIG (reference sequence). V lost 2 bases, J lost 0 bases, and 13 bases lay in between. The CDR3 DNA sequence: TGTGCCTGGAGTAAGCCGACAGCACTGAACACTGAAGCTTTCTTT. This encodes CAWSKPTALNTEAFF.

The CDR3 DNA sequence: TGTGCCACCAGCAGAGAAACAACAAGGACAGGCGTCTACGAGCAGTACTTC. Translated: CATSRETTRTGVYEQYF. The chain couples TRBV15 to TRBJ2-7; 7 nucleotides match TRBD1. Germline CDR1 reads LNHNV; CDR2 reads YYDKDF (reference sequence). V lost 0 bases, J lost 3 bases, and 11 bases stayed unmatched. The CDR3 runs 17 residues.

This sequence joins TRBV27 and TRBJ2-3, with 8 bases lining up with TRBD2. This CDR3 spans 14 amino acids. Germline CDR1 reads MNHEY; CDR2 reads SMNVEV (reference sequence). Germline trimming cut 6 bases from V and 3 bases from J; bases unmatched to any gene: 5. Here the CDR3 reads CASRRLASTDTQYF. CDR3 coding DNA: TGTGCCAGCAGGAGACTAGCGAGTACAGATACGCAGTATTTT.

The chain is built from TRBV28 and TRBJ2-2, with 11 bases lining up with TRBD2. The CDR3 has 17 residues. V lost 4 bases and J lost 4; bases outside the gene matches: 8. Germline V gene data show CDR1 as MDHEN and CDR2 as SYDVKM. The CDR3 loop reads CASSYTSGSSSTGELFF. As DNA, the CDR3 is TGTGCCAGCAGTTATACTAGCGGGAGTAGTAGCACCGGGGAGCTGTTTTTT.

The rearrangement links TRBV2 to TRBJ2-1; no clear D gene. The CDR3 sequence is 13 residues long. Germline V CDR1 and CDR2: SNHLY, FYNNEI. V was pared by 2 bases and J by 9 bases, with 11 bases between. The CDR3 DNA is TGTGCCAGCAGTGAATTGGAATCAGGTGAGCAGTTCTTC. Translation gives CASSELESGEQFF.

This chain connects TRBV28 to TRBJ2-1; 10 positions agree with TRBD2. CDR3 size: 16 residues. The J segment lost 4 bases and the V segment lost 4 bases, leaving 7 bases of the junction unmatched. Germline V gene data show CDR1 as MDHEN and CDR2 as SYDVKM. The CDR3 nucleotides are TGTGCCAGCAGTTCGCTAGCGGGAGCGCAGTACAATGAGCAGTTCTTC. Encoded protein: CASSSLAGAQYNEQFF.

This sequence joins TRBV30 and TRBJ2-7; D remains ambiguous. The ends were cut back, 3 bases at V and 2 bases at J, with 8 bases in the middle. Germline-derived CDR1 and CDR2 are GTSNPN and SVGIG (reference sequence). This CDR3 contains 12 residues. CDR3: CAWSPGPYEQYF. CDR3 DNA: TGTGCCTGGAGCCCAGGTCCCTACGAGCAGTACTTC.

The gene calls are TRBV10-3 and TRBJ1-5, with a tentative D call TRBD1 (5 bases). Trimming removed 1 base at V and 11 bases at J, with 12 bases between. There are 13 residues in the CDR3. Per germline, CDR1 ENHRY and CDR2 SYGVKD. CDR3 bases: TGTGCCATCAGTGAGTTAAGGGGAGGAACCCAGCATTTT. Protein sequence: CAISELRGGTQHF.